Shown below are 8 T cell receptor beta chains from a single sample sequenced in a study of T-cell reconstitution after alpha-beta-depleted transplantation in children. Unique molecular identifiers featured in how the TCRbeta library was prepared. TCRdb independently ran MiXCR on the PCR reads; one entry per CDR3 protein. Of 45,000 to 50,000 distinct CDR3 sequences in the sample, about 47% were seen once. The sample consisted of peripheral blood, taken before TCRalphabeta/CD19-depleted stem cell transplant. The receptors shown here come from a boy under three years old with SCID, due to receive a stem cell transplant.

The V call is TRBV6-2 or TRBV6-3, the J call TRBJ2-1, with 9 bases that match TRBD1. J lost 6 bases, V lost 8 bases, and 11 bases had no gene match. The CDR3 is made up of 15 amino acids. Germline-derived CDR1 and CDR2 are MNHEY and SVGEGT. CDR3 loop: CASCYRTGQGNEQFF. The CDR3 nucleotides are TGTGCCAGCTGCTACAGAACGGGACAGGGCAATGAGCAGTTCTTC.

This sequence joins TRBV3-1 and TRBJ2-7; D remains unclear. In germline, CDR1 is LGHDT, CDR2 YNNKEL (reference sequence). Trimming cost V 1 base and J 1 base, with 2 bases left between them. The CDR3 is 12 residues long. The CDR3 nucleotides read TGTGCCAGCAGCCAAGTTTCCTACGAGCAGTACTTC. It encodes CASSQVSYEQYF.

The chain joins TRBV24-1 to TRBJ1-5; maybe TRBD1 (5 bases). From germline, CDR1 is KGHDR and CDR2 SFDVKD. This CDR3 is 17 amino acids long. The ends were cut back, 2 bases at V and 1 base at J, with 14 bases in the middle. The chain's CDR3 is CATSDSRGGESNQPQHF. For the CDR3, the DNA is TGTGCCACCAGTGATTCCCGGGGAGGGGAGAGCAATCAGCCCCAGCATTTT.

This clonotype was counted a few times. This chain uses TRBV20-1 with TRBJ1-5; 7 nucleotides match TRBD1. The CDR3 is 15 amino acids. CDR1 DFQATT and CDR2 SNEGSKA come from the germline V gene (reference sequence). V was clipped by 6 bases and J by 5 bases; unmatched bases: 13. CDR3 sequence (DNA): TGCAGTGCCACGACAGGGATCGCGGATTATCAGCCCCAGCATTTT. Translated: CSATTGIADYQPQHF.

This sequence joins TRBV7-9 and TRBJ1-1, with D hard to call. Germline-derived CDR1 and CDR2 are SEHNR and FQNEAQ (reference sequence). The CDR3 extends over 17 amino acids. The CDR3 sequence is CAPVKAPRAGMNTEAFF. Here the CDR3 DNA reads TGTGCACCAGTGAAGGCGCCACGGGCCGGGATGAACACTGAAGCTTTCTTT.

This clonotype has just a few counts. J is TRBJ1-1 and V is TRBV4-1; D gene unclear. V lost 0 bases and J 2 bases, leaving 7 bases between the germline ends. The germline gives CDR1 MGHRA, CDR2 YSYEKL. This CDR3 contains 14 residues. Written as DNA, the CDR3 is TGCGCCAGCAGCCAAGACGACTCTAACACTGAAGCTTTCTTT. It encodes CASSQDDSNTEAFF.

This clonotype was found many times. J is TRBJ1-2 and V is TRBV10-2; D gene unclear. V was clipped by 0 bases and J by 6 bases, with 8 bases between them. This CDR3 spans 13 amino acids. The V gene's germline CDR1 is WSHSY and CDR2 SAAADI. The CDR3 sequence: CASSESGNNGYTF. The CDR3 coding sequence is TGCGCCAGCAGTGAGTCGGGCAATAATGGCTACACCTTC.

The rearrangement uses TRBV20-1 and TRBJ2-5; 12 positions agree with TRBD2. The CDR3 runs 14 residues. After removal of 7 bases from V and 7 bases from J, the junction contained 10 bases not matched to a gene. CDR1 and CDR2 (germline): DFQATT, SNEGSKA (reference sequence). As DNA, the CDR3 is TGCAGTGGAGAGGCTAGCGGGGGGGTCGTGACCCAGTACTTC. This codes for CSGEASGGVVTQYF.